Listed here is a single T cell receptor (beta chain). Its antigen remains unidentified. Within one base of it there is no much larger clone, and no base qualities were kept. The germline V gene (reference sequence) provides CDR1 DFQATT and CDR2 SNEGSKA. Including the terminal cysteine and phenylalanine, the CDR3 comprises 14 residues. Only the CDR3 DNA stays, 42 bases, in frame from base 1. Clipping removes 5 bases from V and 6 bases from J, with 7 as the unmatched junction base count. This record belongs to a study of vaccination and CD4 T cells after COVID-19 (dated by TCRdb to between 2020 and 2023). Regarding the complete study: Convalescent patients had a positive SARS-CoV-2 result on nasal swab PCR, and of these patients, some ten had mild disease and one had severe disease. Six males and four females were included in the convalescent cohort, with two Hispanic individuals, seven Caucasians, two Asians and one multiracial person represented. Each participant got two doses of either the Pfizer-BioNTech BNT162b2 vaccine (n=8) or the Moderna mRNA-1273 vaccine (n=2). Post-COVID blood samples from convalescent patients were collected a median of around 100 days after diagnosis, with a range of roughly 35 to 161 days. Post-vaccine blood samples were collected a median of about 66 days after the second vaccine dose, ranging from about 14 to 241 days. The cultures were stimulated with overlapping spike peptide pools from SARS-CoV-2 and from the common cold coronaviruses HCoV-NL63, HCoV-OC43 and HCoV-229E. As controls, cultures received a CEFX viral epitope pool (the positive control), an HIV-1 Nef peptide pool (the negative control), or no peptide at all. In ten to eleven COVID-19 convalescent patients and a few infection-naive healthy vaccine recipients, researchers compared the spike-specific CD4+ TCR repertoire from before mRNA vaccination with the repertoire from after. General findings and caveats noted by the study authors: Only a relatively small number of convalescent patients were included in the study, and early timepoints following natural infection were not analyzed. Among the post-vaccine SARS-CoV-2-reactive clones in convalescent patients, a median approximately 86% showed up only after vaccination, which suggests vaccine-specific priming. The median number of SARS-CoV-2-reactive clonotypes rose from around 20 after infection to roughly 40 after vaccination, but the change was not significant. Of the vaccine-specific clones found in convalescent patients, nearly all (304 of 307) were mono-reactive for SARS-CoV-2 spike instead of being cross-reactive with common cold coronaviruses.

The sample's treatment or condition label is to be understood as: roughly 10-day PBMC culture with coronavirus spike peptide pools or control peptides (ViraFEST assay). The ViraFEST assay was used in the study, in which antigen-specific T cells were expanded with peptide pools and expanded clonotypes were subsequently identified by TCR sequencing. Positive SARS-CoV-2 PCR tests in the convalescent patients dated from March to December 2020, before Alpha, Beta and Delta variants emerged in the United States. PBMCs were cultured at about 2 million per well in IMDM supplemented with about 5% human AB serum and around 9.5 IU/ml IL-2, with around 10 ug/ml peptide pools added. On days 3 and 7, half of the culture medium was replaced with fresh IL-2-containing medium. After about 10 days of culture, CD4+ T cells were isolated by negative selection using the EasySep CD4+ T cell isolation kit. Ficoll-Paque Plus gradient centrifugation was used to isolate PBMCs from whole blood, and the isolated PBMCs were then either used fresh or cryopreserved at -140C. Triplicate wells were generally used for each culture condition.

The library was made by PCR. At the Johns Hopkins FTIC core, DNA from the cultured CD4+ T cells underwent TCR sequencing with the Oncomine TCR Beta short-read assay. Genomic DNA was extracted from the cultured CD4+ T cells with the QIAamp micro DNA kit. Oncomine TCR Beta libraries from cultured CD4+ T cells were pooled with unique dual indexes and sequenced on an Illumina iSeq 100. Per the authors' processing: Non-productive sequences were removed, and CDR3s that did not start with C, did not end with F or W, or were shorter than 7 amino acids were discarded. Antigen-specific clonotypes were identified using the MANAFEST web application through comparison of peptide-stimulated wells with reference and other culture wells. An FDR below 0.05, an odds ratio above 5, and a productive frequency above 0.1% in at least two of three replicate wells were required for clones to be considered positive. A clonotype was classed as cross-reactive if the clonotype showed significant expansion both in SARS-CoV-2 spike wells and in at least one common cold coronavirus spike condition. Using R version 3.6.1, CDR3 homology was evaluated through Levenshtein distances (stringdist) along with unrooted phylogenetic trees (ape). The public reads were quality trimmed at Q25 with fastp and then assembled into clones with MiXCR by TCRdb, keeping productive beta chains. All rows with the same CDR3 protein become a single entry with the most common DNA and genes. These V and J calls are TCRdb output, not the study's own analysis. Recorded for this sample are about 10,000 distinct CDR3 sequences; less than 75% of them occurred a single time. In total, the top ten clones hold more than 15% of the sample.

The sample taken for sequencing was CD4+ T cells from blood, cultured in vitro. The sequence was collected from a human donor who had recovered from COVID-19. The rearranged segments are TRBV20-1 and TRBJ2-4; 10 bases in the junction line up with TRBD1. The DNA sequence follows: TGCAGTGCTCCGGGACAGGGGTTCGGAAACATTCAGTACTTC. Translated, it gives CSAPGQGFGNIQYF.